This T cell receptor beta chain was identified in a study of blood T cell repertoires in COVID-19. Data came from immunoSEQ multiplex PCR; TCRdb stores just in-frame clones and leaves some out. This sample yields 140,000 or so clones, of which approximately 79% are seen a single time; 8.6% belongs to the top ten. This CDR3 has 15 residues. Germline CDR1 is LNHDA and CDR2 is SQIVND (reference sequence). Trimming took 4 bases from V and 8 from J; bases not matched to a gene: 9. The sample comprised peripheral blood. This sequence was found in a man aged 50-59 years with active or convalescent COVID-19. The chain is built from TRBV19 and TRBJ1-2, with TRBD1 matching 11 bases. Here the CDR3 reads CASSRPGQGAWGYTF. DNA for the CDR3: TGTGCCAGTAGTAGACCTGGACAGGGGGCTTGGGGCTACACCTTC.